Below, one T cell receptor (beta chain) is given with its context. This sample is drawn from a study of shared clonotypes between healthy human individuals. Only in-frame clones appear in the TCRdb table, and some are missing; sequencing was by immunoSEQ multiplex PCR. The repertoire has approximately 2.4 million clones, almost 96% of them found once; the top ten carry over 0.1%. V gave up 3 bases and J gave up 2 bases, with 8 bases separating them. Germline CDR1 SQVTM, CDR2 ANQGSEA. This CDR3 has 12 amino acids. The TCR sequence derives from a young man in good health. Sequencing was performed on naive CD4+ T cells sorted from blood. Subset denoted: CD45RA+ positively selected. V gene TRBV29-1 combines with J gene TRBJ2-7; a weak D match, TRBD1 (5 bases). CDR3 coding DNA: TGCAGCGTTGACCAGGGTCCCTACGAGCAGTACTTC. This encodes CSVDQGPYEQYF.